This TCR beta chain was found in a study of blood T cell repertoires in COVID-19. Profiling relied on immunoSEQ multiplex PCR, and the TCRdb table lists in-frame clones only, not all of them. The sample yields some 460,000 clones, about 90% seen once. Those who participated ranged in age from roughly 18 to 89 years and resided in around 22 US areas. The study assigned cohorts using participant-reported clinical history. The ends lost 1 base at V and 7 bases at J; junction bases unmatched: 4. This CDR3 spans 15 amino acids. Per germline, CDR1 SGHTA and CDR2 FQGNSA. The chain has TRBV7-2 and TRBJ2-1; 10 bases agree with TRBD2. The clonotype was recovered from a woman between 18 and 29 years old with acute COVID-19. Sequenced sample: PBMCs or T cells enriched from blood (not recorded which). The CDR3 nucleotides are TGTGCCAGCAGCTTAGGGACTAGCGGTGCGAATGAGCAGTTCTTC. Translation: CASSLGTSGANEQFF.